This is a list of T cell receptor beta chains from one sample in a study of T cell repertoires in cytomegalovirus infection. One entry per CDR3 protein results from TCRdb running MiXCR on the reads. The sample shows under 200,000 distinct CDR3 sequences, 8.5% to 10% of them seen only once. The sequenced material came from PBMCs. All receptors come from a human donor in good health (CMV status not recorded). Some clones in this sample may be carry-over from other donors' samples. The CDR3 runs from the conserved cysteine through the conserved F or W. D genes are given only for firm matches. Rows give clone size only sometimes, using once, few, many, or a class for an expanded clone.

v_call	j_call	clone_size	d_call	cdr3_nt	cdr3_aa
TRBV5-4	TRBJ2-1	.	TRBD2	TGTGCCAGCAGCTTGGCCCCAGCAGCGGGGAATGAGCAGTTCTTC	CASSLAPAAGNEQFF
TRBV6-1	TRBJ1-5	many	.	TGTGCTTCCAAATACGGGACAAATCAGCCCCAGCATTTT	CASKYGTNQPQHF
TRBV7-7	TRBJ2-1	many	.	TGTGCTAGCAGCTCAAAGATCGGCAATGAGCAGTTCTTC	CASSSKIGNEQFF
TRBV28	TRBJ1-6	many	TRBD1	TGTGCCAGCGAAGGACAGGGGAAGAACTCACCCCTCCACTTT	CASEGQGKNSPLHF
TRBV30	TRBJ2-3	few	.	TGTGCCTGGAGTAACCGGGATACGCAGTATTTT	CAWSNRDTQYF
TRBV28	TRBJ2-3	few	TRBD2	TGTGCCAGTTGTGAAGGACTAGCGGGAAACCGAGGGGATACGCAGTATTTT	CASCEGLAGNRGDTQYF
TRBV20-1	TRBJ2-3	few	.	TGCAGTGCAGACGAGCAGCAAAGCACAGATACGCAGTATTTT	CSADEQQSTDTQYF
TRBV19	TRBJ1-1	.	.	TGTGCCAGTATCGCTCCGAGGGCCACTGAAGCTTTCTTT	CASIAPRATEAFF
TRBV10-3	TRBJ2-4	many	TRBD1	TGTGCCATCAGTGACCGGAGGGAAGGACAGGGGAAAAACATTCAGTACTTC	CAISDRREGQGKNIQYF
TRBV7-2	TRBJ1-6	many	.	TGTGCCAGCAGCTTAGGTGGGGAGCCGAATTCACCCCTCCACTTT	CASSLGGEPNSPLHF
TRBV28	TRBJ1-2	.	TRBD1	TGTGCCAGCAGTTCCCCCTCACGACAGGGCTTAGGAGATGGCTACACCTTC	CASSSPSRQGLGDGYTF
TRBV28	TRBJ2-1	.	TRBD2	TGTGCCAGCAGCCCCGTCCTAGCGGGAGCGATGAATGAGCAGTTCTTC	CASSPVLAGAMNEQFF
TRBV12-3/TRBV12-4	TRBJ2-1	many	TRBD2	TGTGCCAGCAGCCCCCCTCTAAGCGGGAGGGATGAGCAGTTCTTC	CASSPPLSGRDEQFF
TRBV6-2/TRBV6-3	TRBJ2-5	many	TRBD1	TGTGCCAGCAGCCTCGGGACAGGGGACTGGGAGACCCAGTACTTC	CASSLGTGDWETQYF
TRBV12-3/TRBV12-4	TRBJ2-3	many	TRBD2	TGTGCCAGCAGCCGATCTGGACTAGCGGCCACCACAGATACGCAGTATTTT	CASSRSGLAATTDTQYF
TRBV27	TRBJ1-2	few	.	TGTGCCAGCAGTTTATCGTGGGCAGACACCAACTATGGCTACACCTTC	CASSLSWADTNYGYTF
TRBV11-2	TRBJ2-4	many	.	TGTGCCAGCACCAACCGCCAACGGGGGGCCCCACATCTCGAAAACATTCAGTACTTC	CASTNRQRGAPHLENIQYF
TRBV12-3/TRBV12-4	TRBJ2-1	many	.	TGTGCCAGCACGATTTTTGGGCTAGGAGGGAATGAGCAGTTCTTC	CASTIFGLGGNEQFF
TRBV7-8	TRBJ2-3	many	.	TGTGCCAGCAGCTTAGGCCTACTCGATACGCAGTATTTT	CASSLGLLDTQYF
TRBV7-9	TRBJ1-1	few	.	TGTGCCAGCAGCTTCTTTGGGGGTCGGAACACTGAAGCTTTCTTT	CASSFFGGRNTEAFF
TRBV10-3	TRBJ1-1	few	.	TGTGCCATCAGTGAGGGTACAACGGCGAACACTGAAGCTTTCTTT	CAISEGTTANTEAFF
TRBV27	TRBJ2-7	many	.	TGTGCCAGCAGTTTATCGGGGGACTTCTACGAGCAGTACTTC	CASSLSGDFYEQYF
TRBV29-1	TRBJ2-1	few	TRBD2	TGCAGCGCAACTAGCGCACGACAGTTCTTC	CSATSARQFF
TRBV5-4	TRBJ2-7	.	TRBD2	TGTGCCAGCAGGCCGGGACTAGCAACCTCCTACGAGCAGTACTTC	CASRPGLATSYEQYF
TRBV28	TRBJ1-2	many	TRBD1	TGTGCCGCTCATTCGGGACAGGGGGGCTACACCTTC	CAAHSGQGGYTF
TRBV9	TRBJ2-1	few	TRBD2	TGTGCCAGCAGCGTAGTACCTGGACTAGCGGGAGGAGGTGAGCAGTTCTTC	CASSVVPGLAGGGEQFF
TRBV7-2	TRBJ2-7	many	TRBD1	TGTGCCAGCAGCTCGGGACAGCCCTCGGGCGAGCAGTACTTC	CASSSGQPSGEQYF
TRBV29-1	TRBJ2-7	.	.	TGCAGCGTTGAGAGGGGGGGGAACGAGCAGTACTTC	CSVERGGNEQYF
TRBV5-1	TRBJ1-1	.	TRBD1	TGCGTCAGCAGCTGGACAGGGGACAGCGTGACTGAAGCTTTCTTT	CVSSWTGDSVTEAFF
TRBV5-1	TRBJ1-6	few	TRBD1	TGCGCCAGCAGCTTCGGACAGGGAAGGTCACCCCTCCACTTT	CASSFGQGRSPLHF
TRBV19	TRBJ1-2	.	.	TGTGCCAGTAGTATCGCAGGGGCTGGCTACACCTTC	CASSIAGAGYTF
TRBV7-2	TRBJ1-5	many	.	TGTGCCAGCAGCTTAGATGGGAAAAACAAGCCCCAGCATTTT	CASSLDGKNKPQHF
TRBV7-2	TRBJ2-7	many	TRBD1	TGTGCCAGCAGCTTGGGGGGACAGGGAACCCACGAGCAGTACTTC	CASSLGGQGTHEQYF
TRBV7-2	TRBJ1-2	many	TRBD1	TGTGCCAGCAGCTCCGGGGACAGCGTCTATGGCTACACCTTC	CASSSGDSVYGYTF
TRBV5-5	TRBJ1-1	.	.	TGTGCCAGCAGCTTGAAAATGGGTTTGGACACTGAAGCTTTCTTT	CASSLKMGLDTEAFF
TRBV9	TRBJ2-1	few	.	TGTGCCAGCAGCGTATTAGGGATCTCCAATGAGCAGTTCTTC	CASSVLGISNEQFF
TRBV20-1	TRBJ2-7	.	.	TGCAGTGCTAGGGGTGGTTACGAGCAGTACTTC	CSARGGYEQYF
TRBV20-1	TRBJ2-7	.	.	TGCAGTGCTAGAGATTTGGCTAAGCAGTACTTC	CSARDLAKQYF
TRBV7-2	TRBJ2-2	many	TRBD1	TGTGCCAGCAGCTCGGGACAGAGGACCGGGGAGCTGTTTTTT	CASSSGQRTGELFF
TRBV7-9	TRBJ2-1	.	.	TGTGCCACCCTAGACTTGGGGGTTTCCTACAATGAGCAGTTCTTC	CATLDLGVSYNEQFF